This record concerns one T cell receptor (beta chain) sequence. The data stem from a study of blood T cell repertoires in COVID-19. About the research overall: Donors in the United States, Italy and Spain gave samples during acute or convalescent COVID-19. The cDNA or gDNA used as material had been derived from T cells, B-cell-depleted T cells, or PBMCs.

TCRdb keeps only in-frame clones here, not all; method: immunoSEQ multiplex PCR. The repertoire has 85,000 to 120,000 clones, about 90% of them found once; the top ten carry 4% to 5.5%. The germline V gene encodes CDR1 KGHSH and CDR2 LQKENI. This CDR3 region has 15 residues. Trimming left V 2 bases short and J 0 bases short, with 8 bases between. Material: peripheral blood. The gene calls are TRBV18 and TRBJ1-5, with D hard to call. This receptor was identified in a woman between 45 and 60 years old with COVID-19, enrolled during active disease. The CDR3 loop is CASSPGQVSNQPQHF. In nucleotides, the CDR3 is TGTGCCAGCTCACCAGGGCAGGTTAGCAATCAGCCCCAGCATTTT.